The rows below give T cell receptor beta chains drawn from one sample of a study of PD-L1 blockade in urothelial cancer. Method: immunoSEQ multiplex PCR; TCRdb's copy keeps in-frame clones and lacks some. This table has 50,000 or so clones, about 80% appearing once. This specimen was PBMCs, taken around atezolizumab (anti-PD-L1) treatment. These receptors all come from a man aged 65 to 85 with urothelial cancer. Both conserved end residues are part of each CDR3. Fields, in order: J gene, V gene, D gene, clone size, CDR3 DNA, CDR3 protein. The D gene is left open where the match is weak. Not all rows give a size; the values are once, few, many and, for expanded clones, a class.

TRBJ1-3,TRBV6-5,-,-,TGTGCCAGCAGTTACGGGGCCTCTGGAAACACCATATATTTT,CASSYGASGNTIYF
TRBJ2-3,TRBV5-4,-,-,TGTGCCAGCGGTAGGGGCAGCCGAAGCACAGATACGCAGTATTTT,CASGRGSRSTDTQYF
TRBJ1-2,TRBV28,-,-,TGTGCCAGCGCTGCCGGGACTTACTATGGCTACACCTTC,CASAAGTYYGYTF
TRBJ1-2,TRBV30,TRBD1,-,TGTGCCTGGAGTACCAACCGGGACAGGCTTAACTATGGCTACACCTTC,CAWSTNRDRLNYGYTF
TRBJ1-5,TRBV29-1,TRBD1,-,TGCAGCGGGGGACAGGGACCGAATCAGCCCCAGCATTTT,CSGGQGPNQPQHF
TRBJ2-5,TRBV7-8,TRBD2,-,TGTGCCAGCAGCTTAGCGCGAGGACTAGCGGGTGGGACCCAGTACTTC,CASSLARGLAGGTQYF
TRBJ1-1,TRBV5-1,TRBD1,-,TGCGCCAGCAGCTTCTTGACAGGGGCGGCTGAAGCTTTCTTT,CASSFLTGAAEAFF
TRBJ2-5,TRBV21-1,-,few,TGTGCCAGCAGCAAAGGACTCCAAGAGACCCAGTACTTC,CASSKGLQETQYF
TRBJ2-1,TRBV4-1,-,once,TGCGCCAGCAGCCAAGATTATCCAGGGGGAGGAGAGCAGTTCTTC,CASSQDYPGGGEQFF
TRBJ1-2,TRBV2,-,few,TGTGCCAGCGTTCCCAGCCGGAGCTATGGCTACACCTTC,CASVPSRSYGYTF
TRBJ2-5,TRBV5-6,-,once,TGTGCCAGCAGCACTTTCTCCACAGGAGACCAAGAGACCCAGTACTTC,CASSTFSTGDQETQYF
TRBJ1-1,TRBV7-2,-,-,TGTGCCAGCAGCTTAGTGAACAGGCAGGAGGAAGCTTTCTTT,CASSLVNRQEEAFF
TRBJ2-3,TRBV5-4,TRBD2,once,TGTGCCAGCACCCTAGCGGGAGGGTTGGTAAGAGATACGCAGTATTTT,CASTLAGGLVRDTQYF
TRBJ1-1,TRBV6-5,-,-,TGTGCCAGCAGTTTGAGACGGGGGAACACTGAAGCTTTCTTT,CASSLRRGNTEAFF
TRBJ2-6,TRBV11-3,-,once,TGTGCCAGCAGCGCAGGGGCCGGGGCCAACGTCCTGACTTTC,CASSAGAGANVLTF
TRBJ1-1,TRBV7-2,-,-,TGTGCCAGCAGCTTAATACGCGGCTCTGAAGCTTTCTTT,CASSLIRGSEAFF
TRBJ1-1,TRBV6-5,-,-,TGTGCCAGCAGCCGCGGGATGAACACTGAAGCTTTCTTT,CASSRGMNTEAFF
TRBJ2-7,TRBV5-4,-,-,TGTGCCAGCAGCTTAAGCCCACTACCCCCCCGGTCCTACGAGCAGTACTTC,CASSLSPLPPRSYEQYF
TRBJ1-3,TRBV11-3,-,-,TGTGCCAGCAGCTTAGACTCCAGCTCTGGAAACACCATATATTTT,CASSLDSSSGNTIYF
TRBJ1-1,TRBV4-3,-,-,TGCGCCAGCAGCCAAGCGACTTTTGGAGTTAACACTGAAGCTTTCTTT,CASSQATFGVNTEAFF
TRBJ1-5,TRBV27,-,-,TGTGCCAGCAGCCCCGACAGAAATCAGCCCCAGCATTTT,CASSPDRNQPQHF
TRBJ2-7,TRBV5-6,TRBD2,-,TGTGCCAGCAGCCTTGGCCTGGGACTAGCGGGGAATTACGAGCAGTACTTC,CASSLGLGLAGNYEQYF
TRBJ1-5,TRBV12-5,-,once,TGTGCTAGTGCCTCAGGTTTCAATCAGCCCCAGCATTTT,CASASGFNQPQHF
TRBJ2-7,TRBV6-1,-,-,TGTGCCAGCAGGGGGACAAATACTCCCTACGAGCAGTACTTC,CASRGTNTPYEQYF
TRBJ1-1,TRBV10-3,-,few,TGTGCCATCAGTGAGTCGAGGTTAATGAACACTGAAGCTTTCTTT,CAISESRLMNTEAFF
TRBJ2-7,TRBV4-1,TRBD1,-,TGCGCCAGCAGCCAAGACGGGACAGGGGGCTACGAGCAGTACTTC,CASSQDGTGGYEQYF
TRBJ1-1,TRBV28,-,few,TGTGCCAGCAGTCTTCGGGTTCCCGCTGAAGCTTTCTTT,CASSLRVPAEAFF
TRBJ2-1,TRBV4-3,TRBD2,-,TGCGCCAGCAGCCAAGATCTAGCGGGGTACAATGAGCAGTTCTTC,CASSQDLAGYNEQFF
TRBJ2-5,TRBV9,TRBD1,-,TGTGCCAGCAGCGAGGGACAGGGGGGACAGACCCAGTACTTC,CASSEGQGGQTQYF
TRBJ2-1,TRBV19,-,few,TGTGCCAGTAGTGCGGATCGAGACCCTTCCCAGTTCTTC,CASSADRDPSQFF
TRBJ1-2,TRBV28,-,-,TGTGCCAGCAGTTTACCGGGTACCGGCTACACCTTC,CASSLPGTGYTF